This T cell receptor beta chain is from a study of cytomegalovirus exposure and HLA in healthy donors. Overall study results and limits: In vitro testing confirmed a few CMV-associated chains as specific for CMV antigens. About 87% or about 30% of the time was how often most TCR beta V segments were productive, according to an earlier analysis. Fewer N-insertions (relative to the approximately 670-donor mean) were reportedly seen in an Asian-associated ancestry cluster in a later analysis. In a later analysis, TCR association rates varied by HLA locus: DRB1 most, HLA-C fewest.

The CDR3 is made up of 12 amino acids. Germline CDR1 and CDR2: MNHEY and SMNVEV (reference sequence). Trimming pared 10 bases from V and 1 base from J, leaving 9 bases between. With respect to this clone: No antigen is known for it.

Primers: 60 Vbeta forward and 13 Jbeta reverse. TCRdb's copy holds only in-frame clones and misses some; the assay was immunoSEQ multiplex PCR. The profile shows over 150,000 clones, 82% of them singletons. The chain joins TRBV27 to TRBJ2-3; D possibly corresponds to TRBD1 (5 bases). Sequenced sample: PBMCs. The TCR was taken from a woman between 45 and 65 years old in good health and CMV-seropositive. Written as DNA, the CDR3 is TGTGCCACCGCGACAGGCACAGATACGCAGTATTTT. Its protein product is CATATGTDTQYF.